These 5 T cell receptor beta chains share one sample of origin, sequenced in a study of blood T cell repertoires in COVID-19 (dated by TCRdb to the early 2020s). The library was generated by the immunoSEQ multiplex PCR assay. TCRdb took over this immuneACCESS table, retaining in-frame rearrangements with V and J assigned. Such tables are incomplete; in checked studies, under half of the missing clones stem from an unresolved V gene, and the remainder is unexplained. Counted in this sample were over 50,000 clones; more than 75% of them appeared once. The leading ten clones occupy around 6.1% of the sample. What was sequenced was peripheral blood. These TCRs come from a man aged 55 to 70 with acute or convalescent COVID-19.

J is TRBJ1-6 and V is TRBV7-2; 9 nucleotides agree with TRBD1. Trimming cost V 7 bases and J 7 bases; bases outside gene matches: 8. Germline V gene data show CDR1 as SGHTA and CDR2 as FQGNSA. This CDR3 region has 15 residues. CDR3 protein: CASNHQGQGNSPLHF. The CDR3 nucleotides read TGTGCCAGCAATCATCAGGGACAGGGAAATTCACCCCTCCACTTT.

This chain links TRBV20-1 with TRBJ1-6; D unclear. The CDR3 runs to 15 residues. V was trimmed by 3 bases and J by 0 bases, leaving 9 bases between them. Germline values: CDR1 DFQATT, CDR2 SNEGSKA (reference sequence). Written as DNA, the CDR3 is TGCAGTGCTAGTCGAGGTACCTCCTATAATTCACCCCTCCACTTT. It codes for CSASRGTSYNSPLHF.

This rearrangement joins TRBV19 to TRBJ1-6; TRBD1 is a possible D gene (6 bases). Germline assignment: CDR1 LNHDA and CDR2 SQIVND (reference sequence). The CDR3 is 14 residues long. The ends were cut back, 6 bases at V and 7 bases at J, with 13 bases in the middle. CDR3: CASSETGKNSPLHF. The CDR3 DNA is TGTGCCAGTAGCGAAACAGGGAAGAATTCACCCCTCCACTTT.

The chain is built from TRBV19 and TRBJ1-2; a weak D match, TRBD1 (5 bases). This CDR3 is built from 14 residues. Germline CDR1 is LNHDA and CDR2 is SQIVND (reference sequence). V gave up 6 bases and J gave up 2 bases, with 13 bases separating them. CDR3 DNA: TGTGCCAGTAGCCCAGGACGGGGGAACTATGGCTACACCTTC. Its protein product is CASSPGRGNYGYTF.

This clone was observed a single time. This rearrangement joins TRBV24-1 to TRBJ1-1; maybe TRBD1 (5 bases). Trimming took off 7 bases at V and 1 base at J, with 9 bases between the two ends. The CDR3 totals 13 residues. CDR1 and CDR2 (germline): KGHDR, SFDVKD. CDR3 protein: CATRGLQNTEAFF. The DNA of the CDR3 is TGTGCCACCAGGGGGCTACAGAACACTGAAGCTTTCTTT.